This TCR beta chain was found in a study of cytomegalovirus exposure and HLA in healthy donors. CDR1 and CDR2 from the germline V gene are SGHTA and FQGNSA. With 5 bases clipped from V and 4 bases from J, the junction kept 4 bases outside the gene matches. This CDR3 contains 15 residues. On this clone itself: What it binds is not known.

PCR was performed using 60 Vbeta and 13 Jbeta primers. The data were produced by immunoSEQ multiplex PCR, yet TCRdb's version contains in-frame clones alone and is incomplete. This sample has fewer than 150,000 clones, with roughly 79% found just once. Study results and caveats: A cluster of highly shared sequence variants was likely a sequencing artifact. Later analysis identified 16,000 or so TCR beta sequences associated with HLA alleles, using a false discovery rate threshold of 0.05.

Sample: PBMCs. The rearrangement uses TRBV7-2 and TRBJ2-7; 14 bases fit TRBD2. This receptor was taken from a man between 25 and 39 years old in good health and CMV-seronegative. In DNA form, the CDR3 reads TGTGCCAGCAGCCGTGGGACTAGCGGGAGTTACGAGCAGTACTTC. This codes for CASSRGTSGSYEQYF.